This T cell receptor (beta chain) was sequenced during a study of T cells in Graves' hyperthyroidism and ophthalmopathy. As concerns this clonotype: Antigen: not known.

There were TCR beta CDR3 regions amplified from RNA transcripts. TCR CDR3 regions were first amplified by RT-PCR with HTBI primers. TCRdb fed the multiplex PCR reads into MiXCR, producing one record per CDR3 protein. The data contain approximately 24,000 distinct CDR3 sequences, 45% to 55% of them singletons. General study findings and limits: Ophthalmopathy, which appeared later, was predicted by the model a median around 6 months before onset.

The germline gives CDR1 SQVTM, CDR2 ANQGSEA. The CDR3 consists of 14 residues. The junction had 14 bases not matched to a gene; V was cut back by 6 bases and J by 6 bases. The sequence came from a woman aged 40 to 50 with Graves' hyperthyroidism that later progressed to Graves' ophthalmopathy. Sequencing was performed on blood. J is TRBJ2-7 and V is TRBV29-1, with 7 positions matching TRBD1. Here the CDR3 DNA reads TGCAGCGTACAGGGGCACCCAGCAATAGCCGAGCAGTACTTC. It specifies CSVQGHPAIAEQYF.